This T cell receptor beta chain was profiled in a study of molecular identifiers for immune sequencing clone quantification. Listed TCR primers, together with previously described methods, were used for the bulk TCR libraries. Each CDR3 protein gets one entry after TCRdb re-called the PCR reads with MiXCR. The data hold over 550,000 distinct CDR3 sequences, with about 25% observed a single time. Whole-study results and caveats: Spiked-in Jurkat TCR RNA corresponding to one cell was reported as detectable against 970,000 or so naive cells. In naive cells, under 1% of molecules belonged to clones above 20 RNA copies, against over 97% in effector cells.

The CDR3 runs 16 residues. Germline CDR1 LGHNA, CDR2 YSLEER. V lost 0 bases and J lost 0, with 6 bases in between. Using a CD8+CD4-CCR7+CD45RA+ phenotype, naive CD8 T cells were sorted. This clonotype was observed at least ten times. Its specificity is not known. Sequencing input: naive CD8+ T cells from blood, with Jurkat cell RNA spiked in. Subset noted: FACS-sorted CD8+CD4-CCR7+CD45RA+ naive T cells. The V call is TRBV4-3, the J call TRBJ1-6, with D unclear. This sequence originates from a human donor in good health. Some libraries in this study had Jurkat cell RNA spiked in. CDR3 nucleotide sequence: TGCGCCAGCAGCCAAGACAGGAGCTCCTATAATTCACCCCTCCACTTT. Protein: CASSQDRSSYNSPLHF.